The 25 T cell receptor beta chains presented below share a single source sample, sequenced in a study of CDR3 diversity in severe acne. One entry per CDR3 protein results from TCRdb running MiXCR on the PCR reads. The data hold roughly 100,000 distinct CDR3 sequences, with roughly 51% observed a single time. What was sequenced was blood. These receptors were obtained from a male donor with acne.

This sequence joins TRBV20-1 and TRBJ2-2; TRBD2 agrees at 7 bases. Per germline, CDR1 DFQATT and CDR2 SNEGSKA (reference sequence). With V trimmed by 0 bases and J by 7 bases, 8 bases remained unmatched. The CDR3 has 15 residues. The CDR3: CSARDIRTSGGELFF. In DNA form, the CDR3 reads TGCAGTGCTAGAGATATAAGGACTAGTGGCGGGGAGCTGTTTTTT.

Remarks on this clonotype: This could be a read error, since a much larger clone is one nucleotide away. V is TRBV6-6 and J is TRBJ2-5; D perhaps matches TRBD1 (5 bases). Per the germline V gene, CDR1 is MNHNY and CDR2 is SVGAGI (reference sequence). This CDR3 has 12 amino acids. CDR3 residues: CASTRGQGTQYF. In nucleotides, the CDR3 is TGTGCCAGCACTAGGGGCCAAGGGACCCAGTACTTC.

This clonotype was seen more than once but under ten times. J is TRBJ2-3 and V is TRBV4-1, with 7 bases matching TRBD2. Germline V gene sequence: CDR1 MGHRA, CDR2 YSYEKL. V dropped 0 bases and J dropped 4; count of bases not matched to a gene: 10. The CDR3 runs 17 residues. CDR3 bases: TGCGCCAGCAGCCAAGATGAGGCGGGGGTTCGTGCAGATACGCAGTATTTT. Protein sequence: CASSQDEAGVRADTQYF.

This clonotype was picked up many times. CDR3 region: CASSPGGAGGYSYEQYF. As DNA, the CDR3 is TGTGCCAGCAGTCCCGGAGGAGCAGGGGGATACTCCTACGAGCAGTACTTC. The rearrangement uses TRBV6-1 and TRBJ2-7, with 7 positions matching TRBD1. The trim removed 5 bases at V and 0 bases at J, leaving 13 bases unmatched. This CDR3 comprises 17 residues. Germline CDR1 is MNHNS and CDR2 is SASEGT.

With regard to this clonotype: A read error may explain this, as a much larger clone is one base away. In this CDR3 the conserved last residue, phenylalanine or tryptophan, is missing, so a read error is likely. The chain employs TRBV7-2 and TRBJ1-3; no definite D call. V was trimmed by 4 bases and J by 5 bases, leaving 6 bases between them. The CDR3 is 12 amino acids. Germline V gene lookup returns CDR1 SGHTA and CDR2 FQGNSA. The CDR3 nucleotides are TGTGCCAGCAGCTCCCAGAGAAACACCATATATCTT. The encoded protein is CASSSQRNTIYL.

This clonotype came up a few times. The chain recombines TRBV6-1 with TRBJ2-5, with D hard to call. Trimming pared 0 bases from V and 1 base from J, leaving 9 bases between. CDR1 is MNHNS and CDR2 is SASEGT in the germline V gene. This CDR3 is built from 15 residues. CDR3 sequence reads: CASSEARVLQETQYF. CDR3 nucleotides: TGTGCCAGCAGTGAAGCGCGAGTCCTCCAAGAGACCCAGTACTTC.

The CDR3 is CSLEGTPRVQPQHF. The CDR3 region has the DNA TGCAGCTTAGAGGGGACCCCAAGGGTTCAGCCCCAGCATTTT. V and J are TRBV29-1 and TRBJ1-5; the D gene is possibly TRBD1 (5 bases). The germline V gene has CDR1 SQVTM and CDR2 ANQGSEA. The V and J ends lost 8 bases and 6 bases respectively, with 20 bases between them. This CDR3 region has 14 residues.

This clonotype was picked up many times. V gene TRBV2 combines with J gene TRBJ2-7; D is possibly TRBD2 (5 bases). The CDR3 is made up of 13 amino acids. CDR1 is SNHLY, CDR2 FYNNEI, per germline. V was trimmed by 8 bases and J by 6 bases, leaving 17 bases between them. In DNA, the CDR3 is TGTGCCAGCCTCCGGTGGGGAGATCCCGAGCAGTACTTC. Its translation: CASLRWGDPEQYF.

The gene calls are TRBV14 and TRBJ1-2, with 7 nucleotides matching TRBD1. V gave up 3 bases and J gave up 6 bases; unmatched junction bases: 7. The CDR3 extends over 14 amino acids. Germline-derived CDR1 and CDR2 are SGHDN and FVKESK. CDR3 nucleotide sequence: TGTGCCAGCAGCCACTTGGGAGGGGGCCATGGCTACACCTTC. It is translated as CASSHLGGGHGYTF. The full variable domain, completed using reference TRBV14 and TRBJ1-2, is EAGVTQFPSHSVIEKGQTVTLRCDPISGHDNLYWYRRVMGKEIKFLLHFVKESKQDESGMPNNRFLAERTGGTYSTLKVQPAELEDSGVYFCASSHLGGGHGYTFGSGTRLTVV.

This clonotype came up many times. The chain joins TRBV5-1 to TRBJ1-4, with 7 bases matching TRBD1. The CDR3 has 17 amino acids. V dropped 3 bases and J dropped 0; count of bases not matched to a gene: 8. CDR1 and CDR2 from the germline V gene are SGHRS and YFSETQ. The CDR3 coding sequence is TGCGCCAGCAGCTCTCAGGGACAGACTGCAACTAATGAAAAACTGTTTTTT. It specifies CASSSQGQTATNEKLFF.

The rearrangement links TRBV25-1 to TRBJ2-7; 7 nucleotides align to TRBD2. The CDR3 runs 14 residues. In germline, CDR1 is MGHDK, CDR2 SYGVNS. With 5 bases clipped from V and 2 bases from J, the junction kept 6 bases outside the gene matches. This CDR3 is CASSLGRNTYEQYF. The CDR3 coding sequence is TGTGCCAGCAGTCTCGGGAGGAACACCTACGAGCAGTACTTC.

A single count supports this clonotype. The chain combines TRBV2 with TRBJ2-7; 8 nucleotides agree with TRBD2. The CDR3 loop spans 16 amino acids. Germline CDR1 and CDR2: SNHLY and FYNNEI. Trimming removed 1 base from V and 0 bases from J; junction bases left unmatched: 5. The CDR3 protein is CASSEGAGGSSYEQYF. Written as DNA, the CDR3 is TGTGCCAGCAGTGAAGGGGCGGGAGGTAGCTCCTACGAGCAGTACTTC.

Worth noting for this clonotype: A single base separates this from a much larger clone, so it may be a read error. The V call is TRBV7-2, the J call TRBJ2-2, with TRBD2 identical over 14 bases. The V gene's germline CDR1 is SGHTA and CDR2 FQGNSA. The CDR3 sequence is 18 residues long. V shed 3 bases, J shed 4 bases, and the junction held 7 bases outside the gene matches. The CDR3 DNA follows: TGTGCCAGCAGCTTCCGACTAGCGGGAGGGCCGAGCACCGGGGAGCTGTTTTTT. Translation gives CASSFRLAGGPSTGELFF.

There are many counts of this clonotype. V gene TRBV20-1 combines with J gene TRBJ2-2, with D unresolved. V was shortened by 5 bases and J by 1 base, with 5 bases between the two germline ends. The CDR3 is made up of 12 amino acids. Germline V gene sequence: CDR1 DFQATT, CDR2 SNEGSKA (reference sequence). CDR3 coding DNA: TGCAGTGCTCGGCTGAACACCGGGGAGCTGTTTTTT. It specifies CSARLNTGELFF.

This clonotype was seen more than once but under ten times. The chain joins TRBV15 to TRBJ2-7; 8 bases match TRBD1. J was trimmed by 1 base and V by 5 bases; bases with no gene match: 7. This CDR3 spans 15 amino acids. Germline CDR1 LNHNV, CDR2 YYDKDF (reference sequence). CDR3 region: CATSPRTGISYEQYF. Written as DNA, the CDR3 is TGTGCCACCAGCCCAAGGACAGGGATATCCTACGAGCAGTACTTC.

This clonotype came up many times. The chain recombines TRBV20-1 with TRBJ2-1; the D gene is possibly TRBD2 (5 bases). This CDR3 contains 16 residues. The germline V gene has CDR1 DFQATT and CDR2 SNEGSKA (reference sequence). The germline V and J ends were trimmed by 3 bases and 1 base, with 16 bases remaining between them. The CDR3 region is CSASSSGATSYNEQFF. DNA for the CDR3: TGCAGTGCTAGTTCGAGCGGAGCTACATCCTACAATGAGCAGTTCTTC.

In this sample, this clonotype turned up a few times. The chain recombines TRBV2 with TRBJ2-3; D may be TRBD1 (6 bases). The CDR3 spans 15 residues. Germline V CDR1 and CDR2: SNHLY, FYNNEI. Trimming removed 6 bases from V and 0 bases from J, with 13 bases in between. The CDR3 bases are TGTGCCAGCAGGGTGAGGGGGAGCAGCACAGATACGCAGTATTTT. Translating it yields CASRVRGSSTDTQYF.

This clonotype is a singleton in its sample. The CDR3 nucleotides read TGTGCCAGCAGCACCGGACTAGAAGAGACCCAGTACTTC. Protein product: CASSTGLEETQYF. J is TRBJ2-5 and V is TRBV7-6; 7 nucleotides agree with TRBD2. J lost 3 bases, V lost 5 bases, and 3 bases had no gene match. This CDR3 contains 13 residues. Per the germline V gene, CDR1 is SGHVS and CDR2 is FNYEAQ.

This clonotype was seen more than once but under ten times. The chain couples TRBV11-2 to TRBJ2-3; 9 bases match TRBD2. This CDR3 has 16 residues. The J segment lost 6 bases and the V segment lost 5 bases, leaving 12 bases of the junction unmatched. Per the germline V gene, CDR1 is SGHAT and CDR2 is FQNNGV. CDR3 DNA: TGTGCCAGCAGCATACGTGGTGGCGGGAGGGCGGATACGCAGTATTTT. Its translation: CASSIRGGGRADTQYF.

In this sample, this clonotype turned up once. The CDR3, as DNA: TGCAGTGCTAGAGAGACAGGGTCTGGAAACACCATATATTTT. Amino acid sequence: CSARETGSGNTIYF. V and J are TRBV20-1 and TRBJ1-3; 7 nucleotides agree with TRBD1. V shed 0 bases, J shed 1 base, and the junction held 0 bases outside the gene matches. The germline gives CDR1 DFQATT, CDR2 SNEGSKA (reference sequence). The CDR3 has 14 amino acids.

This clonotype occurred a few times. CDR3 nucleotides: TGTGCCAGCAGTTACATGGGGGCGGGGGACATTCAGTACTTC. Translation: CASSYMGAGDIQYF. The gene calls are TRBV27 and TRBJ2-4, with D possibly being TRBD2 (7 bases). The CDR3 is 14 amino acids. V was pared by 4 bases and J by 8 bases, with 15 bases between. The germline gives CDR1 MNHEY, CDR2 SMNVEV (reference sequence).

The V gene is TRBV15, the J gene TRBJ2-1; 13 nucleotides line up with TRBD2. Germline V lookup: CDR1 LNHNV, CDR2 YYDKDF (reference sequence). This CDR3 has 16 residues. V lost 2 bases to trimming and J lost 6 bases; unmatched junction nucleotides: 4. CDR3 residues: CATSRPRTSGSNEQFF. The CDR3 region has the DNA TGTGCCACCAGCAGACCCCGGACTAGCGGGAGCAATGAGCAGTTCTTC.

This clonotype appeared many times. The V gene is TRBV7-3, the J gene TRBJ2-5, with unresolved D. V lost 0 bases and J lost 2, with 7 bases in between. Germline CDR1 is SGHTA and CDR2 is FQGTGA. The CDR3 spans 14 residues. The CDR3 DNA reads as TGTGCCAGCAGCTTAACGCGGAAGCAAGAGACCCAGTACTTC. The encoded protein is CASSLTRKQETQYF.

This clonotype was seen repeatedly, ten times or more. V gene TRBV5-1 combines with J gene TRBJ2-1; D not resolved. Deletions cut 0 bases from V and 0 bases from J, with 10 bases between. The CDR3 covers 16 residues. Germline assignment: CDR1 SGHRS and CDR2 YFSETQ. CDR3 amino acids: CASSLVGAHSYNEQFF. CDR3 sequence (DNA): TGCGCCAGCAGCTTGGTGGGCGCCCACTCCTACAATGAGCAGTTCTTC.

This clonotype has a count of ten or more. V gene TRBV9 combines with J gene TRBJ2-1, with 11 nucleotides matching TRBD2. V lost 3 bases, J lost 8 bases, and 7 bases stayed unmatched. Germline V CDR1 and CDR2: SGDLS, YYNGEE. CDR3 length equals 15 residues. CDR3 DNA sequence: TGTGCCAGCAGCGCCATAGCGGGAGGGCCGCATGAGCAGTTCTTC. As protein: CASSAIAGGPHEQFF.